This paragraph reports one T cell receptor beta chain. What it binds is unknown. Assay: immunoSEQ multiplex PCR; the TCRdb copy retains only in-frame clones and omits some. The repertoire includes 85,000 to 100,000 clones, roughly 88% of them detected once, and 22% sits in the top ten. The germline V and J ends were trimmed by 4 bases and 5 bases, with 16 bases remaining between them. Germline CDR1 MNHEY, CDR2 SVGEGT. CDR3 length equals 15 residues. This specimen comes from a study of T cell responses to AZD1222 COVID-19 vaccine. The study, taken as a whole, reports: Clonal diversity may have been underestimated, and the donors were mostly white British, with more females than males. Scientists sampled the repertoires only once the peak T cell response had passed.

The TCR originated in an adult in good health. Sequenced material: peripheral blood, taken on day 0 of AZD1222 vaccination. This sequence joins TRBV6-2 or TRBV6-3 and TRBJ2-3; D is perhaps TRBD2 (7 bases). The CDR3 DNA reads TGTGCCAGCAGTTTGCACCGGGGGGCTGGAGATACGCAGTATTTT. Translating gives CASSLHRGAGDTQYF.